This T cell receptor (beta chain) emerged from a study of T cell responses to AZD1222 COVID-19 vaccine. This clone was recorded a few times. TCRdb keeps only in-frame clones here, not all; method: immunoSEQ multiplex PCR. The data show tens of thousands of clones, approximately 91% seen once. This CDR3 is built from 16 residues. Germline V gene data show CDR1 as MGHDK and CDR2 as SYGVNS. V lost 4 bases to trimming and J lost 3 bases, with 13 bases between them. The TCR comes from an adult in good health. Material: peripheral blood, obtained on day 0 of AZD1222 vaccination. The chain has TRBV25-1 and TRBJ1-6; D perhaps matches TRBD1 (5 bases). The CDR3 protein is CASSASGQSYNSPLHF. For the CDR3, the DNA is TGTGCCAGCAGTGCATCCGGACAAAGCTATAATTCACCCCTCCACTTT.